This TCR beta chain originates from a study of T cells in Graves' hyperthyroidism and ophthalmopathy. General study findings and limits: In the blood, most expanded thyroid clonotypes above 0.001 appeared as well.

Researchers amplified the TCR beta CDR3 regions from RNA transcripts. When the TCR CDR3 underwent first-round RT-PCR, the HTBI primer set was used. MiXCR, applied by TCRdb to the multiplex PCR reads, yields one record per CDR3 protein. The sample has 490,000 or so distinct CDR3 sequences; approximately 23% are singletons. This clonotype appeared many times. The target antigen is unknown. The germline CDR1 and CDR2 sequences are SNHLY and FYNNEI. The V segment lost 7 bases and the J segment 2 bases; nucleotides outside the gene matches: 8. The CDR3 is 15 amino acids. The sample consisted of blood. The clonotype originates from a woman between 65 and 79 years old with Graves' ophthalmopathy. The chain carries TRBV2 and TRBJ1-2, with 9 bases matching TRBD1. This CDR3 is CASKKETGGNYGYTF. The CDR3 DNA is TGTGCCAGCAAGAAAGAAACAGGGGGCAACTATGGCTACACCTTC.